The rows below give T cell receptor beta chains drawn from one sample of a study of early T cells in non-severe SARS-CoV-2 infection. TCRdb reprocessed the 5' RACE reads with MiXCR, giving one entry per CDR3 protein. This sample has about 110,000 distinct CDR3 sequences, with around 12% found just once. Sequencing used whole blood, obtained at baseline. The receptor set was obtained from an adult who was a healthcare worker with PCR-confirmed SARS-CoV-2 infection or an uninfected control (not recorded which). CDR3s include the opening cysteine and the closing phenylalanine or tryptophan. Fields, in order: V gene, J gene, D gene, clone size, CDR3 protein, CDR3 DNA. D genes are given only for firm matches. The listing skips clone size in some rows; elsewhere it reads once, few, many or a size class.

TRBV12-3/TRBV12-4,TRBJ1-6,TRBD1,few,CASSPRQGGKSPLHF,TGTGCCAGCAGTCCTCGACAGGGGGGAAAGTCACCCCTCCACTTT
TRBV3-1,TRBJ2-1,TRBD2,few,CASSPLGLAGGPGNEQFF,TGTGCCAGCAGCCCCCTAGGACTAGCGGGAGGGCCAGGGAATGAGCAGTTCTTC
TRBV30,TRBJ1-1,-,few,CAWRLSVEAFF,TGTGCCTGGAGGCTGAGCGTGGAAGCTTTCTTT
TRBV30,TRBJ2-2,-,-,CAWHNTGELFF,TGTGCCTGGCATAACACCGGGGAGCTGTTTTTT
TRBV6-1,TRBJ1-1,-,many,CASRKTGVTEAFF,TGTGCCAGCAGGAAGACGGGGGTCACTGAAGCTTTCTTT
TRBV5-1,TRBJ1-1,-,-,CASSPTPFRDFHTEAFF,TGCGCCAGCAGTCCGACCCCATTCAGGGACTTCCACACTGAAGCTTTCTTT
TRBV6-5,TRBJ1-1,TRBD1,few,CASSSPRQGGEAFF,TGTGCCAGCAGTTCCCCCCGACAGGGGGGTGAAGCTTTCTTT
TRBV29-1,TRBJ2-4,-,few,CSVVGGVGKNIQYF,TGCAGCGTTGTAGGCGGGGTGGGCAAAAACATTCAGTACTTC
TRBV6-5,TRBJ1-5,-,-,CASSYYQGRQPQHF,TGTGCCAGCAGTTACTATCAGGGACGCCAGCCCCAGCATTTT
TRBV6-1,TRBJ2-3,TRBD2,many,CASTGVWAGGATDTQYF,TGTGCCAGCACCGGCGTGTGGGCGGGGGGCGCAACAGATACGCAGTATTTT
TRBV7-3,TRBJ1-5,-,-,CASSLYPNQPQHF,TGTGCCAGCAGCTTATATCCCAATCAGCCCCAGCATTTT
TRBV14,TRBJ2-5,-,-,CASSHRGTFTQYF,TGTGCCAGCAGCCACCGCGGGACATTTACCCAGTACTTC
TRBV28,TRBJ1-2,-,-,CASSLAGHGYTF,TGTGCCAGCAGCCTAGCGGGGCATGGCTACACCTTC
TRBV23-1,TRBJ2-1,TRBD2,many,CASSLRGLTYNEQFF,TGCGCCAGCAGTCTTAGGGGACTAACCTACAATGAGCAGTTCTTC
TRBV18,TRBJ2-1,TRBD1,-,CASSPPDRGYYNEQFF,TGTGCCAGCTCACCACCGGACAGGGGATACTACAATGAGCAGTTCTTC
TRBV19,TRBJ1-2,-,few,CASSILDSNYGYTF,TGTGCCAGTAGTATTCTGGATTCGAACTATGGCTACACCTTC
TRBV29-1,TRBJ2-5,-,-,CSVGFRGQETQYF,TGCAGCGTTGGTTTCAGGGGACAAGAGACCCAGTACTTC
TRBV20-1,TRBJ2-1,-,-,CSASSWSGPTHLGDEQFF,TGCAGTGCTAGCAGTTGGAGTGGGCCAACACACTTGGGTGATGAGCAGTTCTTC
TRBV5-1,TRBJ1-5,-,many,CASSLVAGSNQPQHF,TGCGCCAGCAGCTTGGTGGCAGGAAGCAATCAGCCCCAGCATTTT
TRBV6-5,TRBJ1-1,-,-,CASSYSKREMNTEAFF,TGTGCCAGCAGTTACTCGAAACGGGAGATGAACACTGAAGCTTTCTTT
TRBV6-5,TRBJ2-2,-,few,CASSYSYRGGGGELFF,TGTGCCAGCAGTTACTCCTATCGGGGCGGAGGCGGGGAGCTGTTTTTT
TRBV7-2,TRBJ1-6,-,-,CASSPGGGYNSPLHF,TGTGCCAGCAGCCCCGGGGGAGGCTATAATTCACCCCTCCACTTT